The T cell receptor beta chain described here comes from a study of CD8 T cell repertoires and HIV-1 epitope variants. Study-wide background: Control wells had CMV/EBV/flu peptides, negative Ebola AY9, or no peptide. Epitopes were three Gag families plus Nef HW9 and YT9. Enriched T cells were co-cultured with equal autologous T cell-negative cells. Findings of the study overall: Under 10 TCR beta clonotypes were antigen-specific, six or seven apparently recognizing autologous or escape variants.

This CDR3 is 17 amino acids long. The germline CDR1 and CDR2 sequences are KGHSH and LQKENI. V was pared by 3 bases and J by 4 bases, with 13 bases of the junction left unmatched. Remarks on this clone: Its antigen is unidentified.

Here immunoSEQ multiplex PCR was the method, and the copy in TCRdb shows in-frame clones only, minus some. The repertoire holds about 95,000 clones, with almost 75% as singletons. This chain connects TRBV18 to TRBJ1-2, with 8 bases aligning to TRBD1. Sequenced: uncultured baseline CD8+ T cells from peripheral blood mononuclear cells (PBMCs). This clonotype was sampled from a male donor with HIV. For the CDR3, the DNA is TGTGCCAGCTCACCCGTCAGACAGGGGCCCACTGGCTATGGCTACACCTTC. This sequence encodes CASSPVRQGPTGYGYTF.